The TCR beta chain under discussion was sequenced for a study of a mutant IDH1 vaccine in newly diagnosed glioma. Study-wide background: Earlier care involved radiotherapy, temozolomide, or both, and the majority received both.

Noted time point: baseline, week 1 (first vaccination visit). Treatment noted: pre-vaccination baseline after standard-of-care therapy. The donor cohort comprised cases of new WHO grade 3 or 4 IDH1-mutant, ATRX-lost astrocytoma. Study results and caveats: Vaccination elicited immune responses in roughly 92% of patients.

In the case of this clone: Its antigen is not identified.

V was cut by 4 bases and J by 9 bases, with 13 bases left in between. Germline-derived CDR1 and CDR2 are SNHLY and FYNNEI. The CDR3 spans 13 residues. TCRdb's table, derived via immunoSEQ multiplex PCR, lists solely in-frame clones and lacks some. The sample gives tens of thousands of clones, about 91% of which show up once; 2.6% is in the top ten. The rearrangement joins TRBV2 to TRBJ2-1, with D unresolved. The starting material was PBMCs, obtained from a glioma patient treated with radiotherapy, temozolomide or both. This clonotype originated in a man aged 50 to 60 with glioma. The CDR3 reads CASSGSRYGEQFF. The CDR3 nucleotides are TGTGCCAGCAGTGGTTCCAGGTATGGTGAGCAGTTCTTC.